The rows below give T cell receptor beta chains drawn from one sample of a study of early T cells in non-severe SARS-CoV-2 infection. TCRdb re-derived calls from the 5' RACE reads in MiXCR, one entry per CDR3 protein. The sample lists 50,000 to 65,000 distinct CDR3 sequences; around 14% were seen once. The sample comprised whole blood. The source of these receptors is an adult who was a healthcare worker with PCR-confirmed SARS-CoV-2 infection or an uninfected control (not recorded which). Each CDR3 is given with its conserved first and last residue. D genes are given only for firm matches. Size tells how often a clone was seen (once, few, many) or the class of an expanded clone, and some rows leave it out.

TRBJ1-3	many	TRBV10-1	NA	TGCGCCAGCAGTGAAGCTACTGGAAACACCATATATTTT	CASSEATGNTIYF
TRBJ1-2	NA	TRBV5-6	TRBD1	TGTGCCAGCAGTTGGGACAGCCGCTATGGCTACACCTTC	CASSWDSRYGYTF
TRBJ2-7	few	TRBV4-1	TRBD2	TGCGCCAGCTCGCTAGCGGAGCCCTACGAGCAGTACTTC	CASSLAEPYEQYF
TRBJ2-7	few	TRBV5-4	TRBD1	TGTGCCAGCAGCTCGACAGGGGCGGACGAGCAGTACTTC	CASSSTGADEQYF
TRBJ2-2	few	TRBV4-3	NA	TGCGCCAGCAGCCAAGATCTTCTAGCGAACACCGGGGAGCTGTTTTTT	CASSQDLLANTGELFF
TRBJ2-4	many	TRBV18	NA	TGTGCCAGCTCACCACCTGACGGGCATCAGTACTTC	CASSPPDGHQYF
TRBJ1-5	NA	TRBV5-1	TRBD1	TGCGCCAGCAGCCAGACAGGGGGCGTAGGACAGCCCCAGCATTTT	CASSQTGGVGQPQHF
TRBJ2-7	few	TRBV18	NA	TGTGCCAGCTCACCACAGGCGGAGGTTATCGAGCAGTACTTC	CASSPQAEVIEQYF
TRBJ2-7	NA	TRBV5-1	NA	TGCGCCAGCAGCTTGGAAGGTTCCTACGAGCAGTACTTC	CASSLEGSYEQYF
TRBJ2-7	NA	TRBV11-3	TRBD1	TGTGCCAGCAGCTTAGTCAAGACTAGGGGACAGGGATTCGAGCAGTACTTC	CASSLVKTRGQGFEQYF
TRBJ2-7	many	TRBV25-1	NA	TGTGCCAGCAGTGGGGCGGAGCTATACGAGCAGTACTTC	CASSGAELYEQYF
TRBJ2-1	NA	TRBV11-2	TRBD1	TGTGCCACCGCCGGGACAGGACTGCTGGCGCAGTTCTTC	CATAGTGLLAQFF
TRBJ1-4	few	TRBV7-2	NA	TGTGCCAGCAGCTTAGATCCTGCAGGGGTGGGTGAAAAACTGTTTTTT	CASSLDPAGVGEKLFF
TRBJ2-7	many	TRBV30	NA	TGTGCCTGGAGTTTCATAGGGGGAGTCAGGACCTACGAGCAGTACTTC	CAWSFIGGVRTYEQYF
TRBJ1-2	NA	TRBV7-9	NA	TGTGCCAGCAGCTTAGCCGGCGGCTATGGCTACACCTTC	CASSLAGGYGYTF
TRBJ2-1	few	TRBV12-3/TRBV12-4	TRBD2	TGTGCCAGCAGTTTTAGCGGGGGGTACAATGAGCAGTTCTTC	CASSFSGGYNEQFF
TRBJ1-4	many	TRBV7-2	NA	TGTGCCAGCAGGATACGGGAGTCAACTAATGAAAAACTGTTTTTT	CASRIRESTNEKLFF
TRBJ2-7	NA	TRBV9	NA	TGTGCCAGCAGCGTAGGACAGCAGATAACCGAGCAGTACTTC	CASSVGQQITEQYF
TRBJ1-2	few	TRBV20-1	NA	TGCAGCCTTGGTCCCTACACCTTC	CSLGPYTF
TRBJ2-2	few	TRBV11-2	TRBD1	TGTGCCAGCAGCCACCAACAGGGGGCGAACACCGGGGAGCTGTTTTTT	CASSHQQGANTGELFF
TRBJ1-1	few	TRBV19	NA	TGTGCCAGTAGTGTCTCGGACAGCCACACTGAAGCTTTCTTT	CASSVSDSHTEAFF
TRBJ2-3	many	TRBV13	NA	TGTGCCAGCAGCTTAAAGGTCCCAACACGGGACGGATCTCCGGATAGCACAGATACGCAGTATTTT	CASSLKVPTRDGSPDSTDTQYF
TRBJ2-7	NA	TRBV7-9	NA	TGTGCCAGCAGCTTAGTAGTCGCCTACGAGCAGTACTTC	CASSLVVAYEQYF
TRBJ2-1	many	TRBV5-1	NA	TGCGCCAGCAGCTTGGTCGGAGGGAATAATGAGCAGTTCTTC	CASSLVGGNNEQFF
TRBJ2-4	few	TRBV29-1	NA	TGCAGCGTTGGCGTGCAAGCCAAAAACATTCAGTACTTC	CSVGVQAKNIQYF
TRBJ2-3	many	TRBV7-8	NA	TGTGCCAGCAGCTTAGCGCAAGGACTATCAGATACGCAGTATTTT	CASSLAQGLSDTQYF
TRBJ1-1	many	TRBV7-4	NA	TGTGCCAGCAGCTTCAGAGAAGGGGGCACTGAAGCTTTCTTT	CASSFREGGTEAFF
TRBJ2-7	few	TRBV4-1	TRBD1	TGCGCCAGCAGGGGGACAGGGAATTACGAGCAGTACTTC	CASRGTGNYEQYF
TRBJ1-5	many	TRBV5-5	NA	TGTGCCAGCCAGGGTAGCAGCAATCAGCCCCAGCATTTT	CASQGSSNQPQHF
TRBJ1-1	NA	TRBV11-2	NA	TGTGCCAGCAGCTTACCCAGAAGTAACACTGAAGCTTTCTTT	CASSLPRSNTEAFF
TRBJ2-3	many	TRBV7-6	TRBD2	TGTGCCAGCAGCCCGGGGGATAGCGGGGGGAACACAGATACGCAGTATTTT	CASSPGDSGGNTDTQYF
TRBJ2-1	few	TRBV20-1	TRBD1	TGCAGTGCTAGAGACGCGGACAGGGGGCTCTACAATGAGCAGTTCTTC	CSARDADRGLYNEQFF
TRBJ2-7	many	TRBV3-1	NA	TGTGCCAGCAGCCAAGAGCACAGGTTTCGACAGTACTTC	CASSQEHRFRQYF
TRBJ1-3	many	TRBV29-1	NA	TGCAGCGTTGAAGACTTCGAGACAGCTGGAAACACCATATATTTT	CSVEDFETAGNTIYF
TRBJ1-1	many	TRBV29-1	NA	TGCAGCGTTGAATGGGGCACTGAAGCTTTCTTT	CSVEWGTEAFF
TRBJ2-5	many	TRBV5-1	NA	TGCGCCAGCAGCCGCCTTGGAGAGACCCAGTACTTC	CASSRLGETQYF
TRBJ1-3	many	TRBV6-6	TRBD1	TGTGCCAGCAAACTCCGGGACAGCCGAAACACCATATATTTT	CASKLRDSRNTIYF
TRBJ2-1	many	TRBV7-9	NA	TGTGCCAGCAGCTTAAGGGTCCACGAGCAGTTCTTC	CASSLRVHEQFF
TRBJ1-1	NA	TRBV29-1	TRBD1	TGCAGCACGGACGATACCCCGGACAGGAGGAACACTGAAGCTTTCTTT	CSTDDTPDRRNTEAFF
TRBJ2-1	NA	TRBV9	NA	TGTGCCAGCAGCGTAGGAGCAGAGTACAATGAGCAGTTCTTC	CASSVGAEYNEQFF
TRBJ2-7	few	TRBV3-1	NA	TGTGCCAGCAGCCCTCCCGCTAGGGGATACGAGCAGTACTTC	CASSPPARGYEQYF
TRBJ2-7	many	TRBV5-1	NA	TGCGCCAGCAGCTTCATTGCACGCCCTAGCTACGAGCAGTACTTC	CASSFIARPSYEQYF
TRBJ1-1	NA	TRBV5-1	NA	TGCGCCAGCAGCGTCTCCGGGACAACCCTTGAAGCTTTCTTT	CASSVSGTTLEAFF
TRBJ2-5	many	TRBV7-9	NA	TGTGCCAGCAGCTTAAATAGTGAGACCCAGTACTTC	CASSLNSETQYF
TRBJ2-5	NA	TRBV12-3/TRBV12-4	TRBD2	TGTGCCAGCAAACTAGCGGGGGATAGGGGGACCCAGTACTTC	CASKLAGDRGTQYF
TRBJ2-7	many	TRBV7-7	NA	TGTGCTAGCAGCTTGCGTCAGCAGGGCGAGCAGTACTTC	CASSLRQQGEQYF
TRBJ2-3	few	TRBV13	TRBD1	TGTGCCAGCAGCTTCCGACAGGGGAGGACAGATACGCAGTATTTT	CASSFRQGRTDTQYF
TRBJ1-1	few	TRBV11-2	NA	TGTGCCAGCAGCTTAGCCCGACAGTGGCAGAACACTGAAGCTTTCTTT	CASSLARQWQNTEAFF
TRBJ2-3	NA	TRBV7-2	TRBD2	TGTGCCAGCAGCTCTTCAGCGGGGGGGGATACGCAGTATTTT	CASSSSAGGDTQYF
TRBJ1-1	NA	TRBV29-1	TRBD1	TGCAGCGTTGTCCAGGGGGGGAACACTGAAGCTTTCTTT	CSVVQGGNTEAFF
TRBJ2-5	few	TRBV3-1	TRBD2	TGTGCCAGCACCCTACTAGCGGGGGAAACCCAAGAGACCCAGTACTTC	CASTLLAGETQETQYF
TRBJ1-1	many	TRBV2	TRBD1	TGTGCCAGCAGAGCCGGGACAGGGAACACTGAAGCTTTCTTT	CASRAGTGNTEAFF
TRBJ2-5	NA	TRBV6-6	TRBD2	TGTGCCAGCAGGGGACTAGCGGGTGTCCAAGAGACCCAGTACTTC	CASRGLAGVQETQYF